Below, 22 T cell receptor beta chains from the same sample are listed, as sequenced in a study of T cells in women clearing cervical HPV infection. Measured with immunoSEQ multiplex PCR; TCRdb has only the in-frame clones, and not every one. Recorded for this sample: some 40,000 clones. The specimen was blood buffy coat. All receptors come from a woman aged 18 to 69 with a cervical HPV16 infection that either progressed to CIN3+ or cleared (not recorded which).

Concerning this clone itself: The read gets to within 3 residues of the CDR3 end, and the germline J gene fills in the rest. The chain employs TRBV10-3 and TRBJ1-4; TRBD1 is a possible D gene (6 bases). The V end lost 10 bases, the J end lost 3 bases, and 15 bases lay between the germline ends. The CDR3 is made up of 14 amino acids. CDR1 is ENHRY, CDR2 SYGVKD, per germline. Partial CDR3 DNA: TGTGCCACCGGGGCCCAGGGGTCTAATGAAAAA. Residues: CATGAQGSNEK. The complete CDR3 reads CATGAQGSNEKLFF.

Comments on this clone: The read is 3 residues too short to cover the CDR3 end, so that end is filled in from the germline J gene. The chain employs TRBV20-1 and TRBJ2-5, with D tentatively TRBD1 (5 bases). Germline V gives CDR1 DFQATT, CDR2 SNEGSKA (reference sequence). Deletions cut 3 bases from V and 7 bases from J, with 6 bases between. The CDR3 consists of 10 residues. The CDR3 here is CSASQGTQYF. The CDR3 DNA, read in part, is TGCAGTGCTAGCCAGGGGACC.

Turning to this clone: The read stops 3 residues short of the end of the CDR3; the missing end is completed from the germline J gene. The chain joins TRBV7-3 to TRBJ2-7; D is perhaps TRBD1 (5 bases). The V end was cut by 1 base, the J end by 2 bases, with 12 bases between. CDR1 and CDR2 (germline): SGHTA, FQGTGA. The CDR3 spans 15 residues. The CDR3: CASSLKGVLPYEQYF. Partial CDR3 DNA: TGTGCCAGCAGCTTAAAAGGGGTTCTACCCTACGAG.

In the case of this clone: Read coverage stops 3 residues before the CDR3 terminus; the germline J gene supplies the remainder. The chain recombines TRBV7-8 with TRBJ1-2; 7 nucleotides line up with TRBD1. Per the germline V gene, CDR1 is SGHVS and CDR2 is FQNEAQ. The CDR3 runs to 16 residues. With 2 bases clipped from V and 6 bases from J, the junction kept 12 bases outside the gene matches. The CDR3: CASSLSPPRGRDGYTF. Incomplete CDR3 DNA: TGTGCCAGCAGCTTATCCCCCCCGAGGGGGCGAGATGGC.

Of note for this clone: With the read ending 3 residues before the CDR3 end, the germline J gene is used to fill in that end. The V call is TRBV18, the J call TRBJ1-6; D is uncertain. Germline CDR1 KGHSH, CDR2 LQKENI. V lost 4 bases to trimming and J lost 10 bases, with 14 bases between them. CDR3 length equals 14 residues. Here the CDR3 reads CASSHGAGYSPLHF. The sequenced part of the CDR3 DNA is TGTGCCAGCTCACACGGCGCGGGGTACTCACCC. The whole variable domain, filled in from reference TRBV18 and TRBJ1-6, reads NAGVMQNPRHLVRRRGQEARLRCSPMKGHSHVYWYRQLPEEGLKFMVYLQKENIIDESGMPKERFSAEFPKEGPSILRIQQVVRGDSAAYFCASSHGAGYSPLHFGNGTRLTVT.

On this clone itself: The read ends 3 residues shy of where the CDR3 ends; the end is completed using the germline J gene. The chain is built from TRBV16 and TRBJ1-2, with a tentative D call TRBD1 (5 bases). The CDR3 covers 16 residues. Per germline, CDR1 KGHSY and CDR2 FQNENV. The germline V and J ends were trimmed by 2 bases and 7 bases, with 20 bases remaining between them. The sequenced CDR3 bases are TGTGCCAGCAGCCAAGCGCTGAGGTCGGGGGGACTTGGC. It codes for CASSQALRSGGLG. The entire CDR3 protein is CASSQALRSGGLGYTF. The whole variable domain, filled in from reference TRBV16 and TRBJ1-2, reads GEEVAQTPKHLVRGEGQKAKLYCAPIKGHSYVFWYQQVLKNEFKFLISFQNENVFDETGMPKERFSAKCLPNSPCSLEIQATKLEDSAVYFCASSQALRSGGLGYTFGSGTRLTVV.

On this clone itself: Sequencing ends 3 residues short of the CDR3 end; the germline J gene provides the rest. The chain links TRBV18 to TRBJ1-2, with 7 positions matching TRBD1. CDR1 is KGHSH, CDR2 LQKENI, per germline. This CDR3 has 16 residues. The CDR3 protein is CASSPQGARSSYDYTF. Incomplete CDR3 DNA: TGTGCCAGCTCACCACAGGGGGCGAGGAGCTCCTACGAC.

Concerning this clone: The read is 3 residues too short to cover the CDR3 end, so that end is filled in from the germline J gene. The chain has TRBV10-1 and TRBJ2-3; D unclear. The CDR3 is made up of 14 amino acids. V lost 0 bases to trimming and J lost 4 bases, with 8 bases between them. CDR1 is WNHNN and CDR2 is SYGVQD in the germline V gene (reference sequence). The CDR3 loop reads CASSESTGADTQYF. The covered CDR3 bases are TGCGCCAGCAGTGAGTCGACTGGCGCAGATACG.

A remark on this clone: The missing CDR3 end, 3 residues past where the read stops, is filled in from the germline J gene. The chain carries TRBV7-9 and TRBJ2-3; maybe TRBD2 (6 bases). The CDR3 covers 14 residues. Trimming took off 5 bases at V and 4 bases at J, with 13 bases between the two ends. Germline values: CDR1 SEHNR, CDR2 FQNEAQ (reference sequence). The sequenced CDR3 bases are TGTGCCAGCAGCCAAGGGGACTTTGCAGATACG. Translation: CASSQGDFADT. The complete CDR3 reads CASSQGDFADTQYF.

The CDR3 here is CASSRSTGNNQPQHF. The part of the CDR3 DNA that was read is TGTGCCAGCAGCCGATCGACAGGGAACAATCAGCCC. J is TRBJ1-5 and V is TRBV7-2; 7 bases agree with TRBD1. The read stops 3 residues short of the end of the CDR3; the missing end is completed from the germline J gene. This CDR3 region has 15 residues. The junction had 7 bases not matched to a gene; V was cut back by 5 bases and J by 3 bases. The germline V gene encodes CDR1 SGHTA and CDR2 FQGNSA.

About this clone itself: The CDR3 end is not reached by the read, which stops 3 residues before it; the germline J gene fills it in. The chain couples TRBV2 to TRBJ2-5; 9 bases match TRBD1. Germline loops: CDR1 SNHLY, CDR2 FYNNEI. V trimming: 5 bases; J trimming: 2 bases; junction bases outside the gene matches: 3. This CDR3 contains 14 residues. CDR3 residues: CASSPGQGQETQYF. The CDR3 bases that were read are TGTGCCAGCAGTCCGGGACAGGGACAAGAGACC.

On this clone itself: The read terminates 3 residues ahead of where the CDR3 ends, so the germline J gene completes it. The V call is TRBV11-2, the J call TRBJ1-2, with D perhaps TRBD1 (6 bases). Germline CDR1 and CDR2: SGHAT and FQNNGV. CDR3 length: 14 amino acids. V dropped 3 bases and J dropped 4 bases, with 12 bases sitting between them. The covered CDR3 bases are TGTGCCAGCAGCTTCCCAGGGGCACTCTATGGC. The encoded protein is CASSFPGALYG. The complete CDR3 protein is CASSFPGALYGYTF.

With respect to this clone: Coverage ceases 3 residues before the CDR3 finishes, and the germline J gene fills in the end. This rearrangement joins TRBV6-1 to TRBJ2-7, with a weak D call TRBD1 (6 bases). The CDR3 runs 12 residues. Germline V CDR1 and CDR2: MNHNS, SASEGT. V gave up 2 bases and J gave up 4 bases, with 6 bases separating them. The sequenced CDR3 bases are TGTGCCAGCAGTGAAACAGGGTACGAG. It specifies CASSETGYE. The entire CDR3 is CASSETGYEQYF.

On this clone itself: The read terminates 3 residues before the CDR3 end, so the remaining end is supplied by the germline J gene. The chain uses TRBV28 and TRBJ1-4; 10 bases match TRBD1. Per the germline V gene, CDR1 is MDHEN and CDR2 is SYDVKM. This CDR3 contains 15 residues. V lost 4 bases to trimming and J lost 6 bases; unmatched junction nucleotides: 5. CDR3 DNA (partial): TGTGCCAGCAGTTCCTCCGGGACAGGGGATGAAAAA. Its translation is CASSSSGTGDEK. The entire CDR3 is CASSSSGTGDEKLFF.

The DNA read from the CDR3 is TGTGCCAGCAGCGAAGCGGGATCTGGTGAG. Protein product: CASSEAGSGE. The entire CDR3 protein reads CASSEAGSGEQFF. The chain uses TRBV5-4 and TRBJ2-1, with TRBD2 matching 7 bases. With the read ending 3 residues before the CDR3 end, the germline J gene is used to fill in that end. V lost 4 bases, J lost 9 bases, and 7 bases stayed unmatched. Germline CDR1 and CDR2: SGHNT and YYREEE (reference sequence). The CDR3 spans 13 residues.

Comments on this clone: The missing CDR3 end, 3 residues past where the read stops, is filled in from the germline J gene. The chain is built from TRBV20-1 and TRBJ2-3; TRBD2 agrees at 7 bases. Looked up from germline, CDR1 is DFQATT and CDR2 is SNEGSKA (reference sequence). The CDR3 is 13 amino acids. The sequenced CDR3 bases are TGCAGAGCTCTAGCGGCCGACACAGATACG. Its protein product is CRALAADTDT. In full, the CDR3 reads CRALAADTDTQYF.

Concerning this clone itself: Coverage ceases 3 residues before the CDR3 finishes, and the germline J gene fills in the end. This sequence joins TRBV29-1 and TRBJ2-3; 11 bases match TRBD2. This CDR3 is 18 amino acids long. Unmatched junction bases numbered 12, after V lost 4 bases and J lost 0 bases. Germline assignment: CDR1 SQVTM and CDR2 ANQGSEA. CDR3 DNA (partial): TGCAGCGTTGTAGGCGGGTCTAGCGGGAGGACTAGCACAGATACG. Protein sequence: CSVVGGSSGRTSTDT. The full-length CDR3 reads as CSVVGGSSGRTSTDTQYF.

A word on this clone: Sequencing ends 3 residues short of the CDR3 end; the germline J gene provides the rest. J is TRBJ1-3 and V is TRBV6-2 or TRBV6-3; unclear D gene. Trimming pared 2 bases from V and 3 bases from J, leaving 11 bases between. The CDR3 runs to 15 residues. Per germline, CDR1 MNHEY and CDR2 SVGEGT. CDR3 loop: CASSYSRQVGNTIYF. The sequenced part of the CDR3 DNA is TGTGCCAGCAGTTACAGTCGGCAGGTTGGAAACACC.

The sequenced part of the CDR3 DNA is TGTGCCAGCAGCTTAATGGGGGGGGTAAGTCAGCCC. This gives the protein CASSLMGGVSQP. The CDR3 in its entirety is CASSLMGGVSQPQHF. This chain joins TRBV7-2 and TRBJ1-5; tentative D call: TRBD1 (5 bases). The CDR3 is cut off 3 residues early in the read; its end comes from the germline J gene. The ends were cut back, 2 bases at V and 6 bases at J, with 14 bases in the middle. The CDR3 is 15 residues long. Germline assignment: CDR1 SGHTA and CDR2 FQGNSA. Full variable domain (rest looked up from reference TRBV7-2 and TRBJ1-5): GAGVSQSPSNKVTEKGKDVELRCDPISGHTALYWYRQSLGQGLEFLIYFQGNSAPDKSGLPSDRFSAERTGGSVSTLTIQRTQQEDSAVYLCASSLMGGVSQPQHFGDGTRLSIL.

Regarding this clone: The read ends 3 residues shy of where the CDR3 ends; the end is completed using the germline J gene. This chain links TRBV10-3 with TRBJ2-2, with D hard to call. The CDR3 totals 12 residues. V dropped 7 bases and J dropped 4 bases, with 7 bases sitting between them. Per germline, CDR1 ENHRY and CDR2 SYGVKD. CDR3 loop: CAIKPSTGELFF. CDR3 DNA (partial): TGTGCCATCAAGCCGAGCACCGGGGAG.

Comments on this clone: Read data end 3 residues before the CDR3 end; the end is taken from the germline J gene. The chain links TRBV6-1 to TRBJ2-3; D uncertain. Trimming pared 2 bases from V and 0 bases from J, leaving 15 bases between. Germline lookup yields CDR1 MNHNS and CDR2 SASEGT. The CDR3 totals 17 residues. CDR3: CASSEKVRQTSTDTQYF. The part of the CDR3 DNA that was read is TGTGCCAGCAGTGAAAAAGTCCGGCAGACTAGCACAGATACG.

As regards this clone: The read comes to an end 3 residues before the CDR3 does, leaving the germline J gene to fill in the end. The rearrangement uses TRBV5-1 and TRBJ2-5; the match to TRBD2 covers 11 bases. With V trimmed by 4 bases and J by 4 bases, 6 bases remained unmatched. Per germline, CDR1 SGHRS and CDR2 YFSETQ. The CDR3 has 15 amino acids. CDR3 DNA (partial): TGCGCCAGCAGCGTTAGCGGGGGGGCTACAGAGACC. Protein product: CASSVSGGATET. The CDR3 in full is CASSVSGGATETQYF.